This T cell receptor (beta chain) was recovered during a study of PD-L1 blockade in urothelial cancer (dated 2017 in TCRdb). Turning to the overall study: All patients started therapy in about 2014 and received atezolizumab 1,200 mg intravenously every 3 weeks. About 90% of the roughly 29 patients were identified as males with urothelial cancer of bladder origin, and a prior smoking history was reported by 18 of 29 patients. Patients had an ECOG performance status of 0 or 1 and had received between 0 and 3 prior chemotherapy regimens. Blood samples were analyzed 3 weeks after the start of treatment (second dose) and 6 weeks after the start of treatment. Blood samples yielded a median of roughly 140,000 T cells and tens of thousands of unique TCRs, with median clonality approximately 0.08. Somatic, immune and clinical correlates of response to PD-L1 blockade with atezolizumab in urothelial cancer were the focus of an exploratory multi-omic analysis. Pretreatment tumor samples and matched peripheral blood, collected serially before and after atezolizumab treatment, underwent TCR sequencing. Durable clinical benefit was defined as a progression-free survival longer than 6 months, and TCR features were additionally tested against progression-free survival and overall survival. Whole exome sequencing and RNA sequencing of pretreatment tumors were performed alongside TCR sequencing in the same patients. Nine patients reached durable clinical benefit, while some 21 patients did not. Pretreatment blood TCR-seq was available for about 30 patients, at least one posttreatment blood collection was obtained for 24 patients, and tumor TCR-seq was available for 24 patients. Paper-wide results and their limitations: A pretreatment peripheral blood TCR clonality below the median was linked to improved progression-free and overall survival. Because the sample size was small (n of about 29) and many exploratory analyses were performed, the results are intended to be hypothesis-generating. Patients with durable benefit showed greater expansion of tumor-associated TCR clones in peripheral blood 3 weeks after starting treatment (n of about 20, p = 0.022).

From the germline V gene, CDR1 is SGHRS and CDR2 is YFSETQ. The CDR3 starts with the cysteine, ends with the phenylalanine, and has 16 residues. Only the CDR3 portion is preserved as DNA: 48 bases, with reading frame beginning at the first base. At the junction V is shortened by 4 bases and J by 2 bases, with 16 bases in between. The sample's time point, from its label and the paper: pretreatment peripheral blood. A cohort of 30 or so patients with locally advanced or metastatic urothelial carcinoma, treated at Memorial Sloan Kettering on a trial protocol, was included. Peripheral blood mononuclear cells were collected from each patient pretreatment and during treatment, giving between 1 and 8 total time points per patient. The Qiagen DNeasy Blood extraction kit was used to purify genomic DNA from total PBMCs and tumor samples. Collected pretreatment and during treatment, PBMCs were isolated and stored as previously described.

Remarks on this clone: Its specific antigen is unknown. It has no much larger one-base neighbor in the sample; base qualities were not kept.

Synthetic TCR analog templates were spiked into each PCR so that absolute template abundance could be estimated from read counts. TCRbeta CDR3 regions were amplified from genomic DNA with bias-controlled V and J gene primers using the immunoSEQ assay. Rearranged TCRbeta segments were sequenced at approximately 20X coverage. The source study handled its data this way. Sequencing errors were corrected by clustering and CDR3s were annotated against IMGT to assign V, D and J genes. Only productive TCRbeta rearrangements were used in downstream analyses, excluding out-of-frame or stop-codon sequences. Clonality was calculated as one minus the Shannon entropy normalized by the log of the number of unique productive sequences. Fisher's exact test with Benjamini-Hochberg correction, using a cutoff of adjusted p below 0.01, was how clones that differed between time points or between blood and tumor were identified. In TCRdb, the immuneACCESS table is reduced to in-frame sequences with V and J assigned. These tables do not hold every clone; where another copy was compared, an unresolved V gene accounts for under half, and the others remain unexplained. The V and J calls and clone size were taken over from that table, and D and trimming were inferred from the DNA. The sample includes roughly 95,000 clones, with over 75% observed a single time. The ten largest account for approximately 2% of the sample.

This material consisted of PBMCs, taken around atezolizumab (anti-PD-L1) treatment. This chain joins TRBV5-1 to TRBJ1-5, and TRBD1 may be the D gene, going by 5 matching bases. The sequence was collected from a man aged 55 to 70 with urothelial cancer. The CDR3 reads CASSPVAGPGNQPQHF. The sequenced DNA: TGCGCCAGCAGCCCCGTAGCGGGGCCGGGCAATCAGCCCCAGCATTTT.